This T cell receptor (beta chain) is from a study of STAT5B mutations in CD4+ large granular lymphocyte leukemia. This CDR3 has 11 residues. CDR1 and CDR2 (germline): LGHNT, FRNRAP. V lost 2 bases and J 5 bases, leaving 3 bases between the germline ends. Using immunoSEQ multiplex PCR, the repertoire was profiled, and TCRdb retains in-frame clones only, with some absent. The sample consists of around 28,000 clones, approximately 84% of them appearing once. The count of this clone is one. The antigen is not known. Healthy controls were blood donor buffy coats. Findings and limits, study-wide: Top patient clones used TRBV06 genes more often: 8/27 versus 2/35 in controls.

The chain employs TRBV12-5 and TRBJ2-5, with D uncertain. The origin of this receptor is a human donor in good health. The specimen sequenced was CD4+ T cells from blood buffy coats. The DNA of the CDR3 is TGTGCTAGTGGTTTGCGGGAGACCCAGTACTTC. Its protein is CASGLRETQYF.